This entry concerns a single T cell receptor beta chain. The data belong to a study of blood T cell repertoires in COVID-19. Looking at the study overall: Cohort 3 recovered donors had two negative PCRs, clearance, or symptom resolution. Sample material is recorded as cDNA or gDNA derived from T cells, B-cell-depleted T cells, or PBMCs.

In terms of age and location, participants ranged from roughly 18 to 90 years and lived in fewer than 30 US areas. The CDR3 length is 16 residues. After removal of 5 bases from V and 6 bases from J, the junction contained 15 bases not matched to a gene. CDR1 SEHNR and CDR2 FQNEAQ come from the germline V gene (reference sequence). Authors' processing steps: Researchers report that nucleated cell counts were estimated from reference gene primer amplification. Generated by immunoSEQ multiplex PCR, the TCRdb table keeps only in-frame clones and is missing some. Clone size and V and J calls were adopted from that table, with D and trimming inferred from the DNA. The table includes some 330,000 clones, over 75% detected once.

Sequencing was performed on PBMCs or T cells enriched from blood (not recorded which). The chain carries TRBV7-9 and TRBJ1-2; 7 bases align to TRBD1. The clonotype comes from a man aged 40-49 years in a cohort exposed to, infected with or recovered from COVID-19 (not recorded which). This CDR3 is CASSPKIGRGVNGYTF. The CDR3 coding sequence is TGTGCCAGCAGCCCTAAAATTGGCAGGGGGGTTAATGGCTACACCTTC.